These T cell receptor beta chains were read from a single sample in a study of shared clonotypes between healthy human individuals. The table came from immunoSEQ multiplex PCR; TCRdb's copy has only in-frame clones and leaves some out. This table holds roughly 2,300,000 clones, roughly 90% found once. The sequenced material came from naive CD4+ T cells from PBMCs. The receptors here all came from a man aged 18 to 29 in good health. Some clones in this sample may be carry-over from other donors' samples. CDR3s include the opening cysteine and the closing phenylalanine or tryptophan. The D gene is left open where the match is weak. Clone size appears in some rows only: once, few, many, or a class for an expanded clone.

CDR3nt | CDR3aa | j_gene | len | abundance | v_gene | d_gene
TGTGCCTGGAACACCGGGATGTCTGGGGCCAACGTCCTGACTTTC | CAWNTGMSGANVLTF | TRBJ2-6 | 15 | once | TRBV30 | -
TGTGCCAGCAGTTTATACCGGGGAAACTATGGCTACACCTTC | CASSLYRGNYGYTF | TRBJ1-2 | 14 | - | TRBV28 | -
TGCGCCAGCAGCTTGGACCTAGCGGGCTCTGGGGCCAACGTCCTGACTTTC | CASSLDLAGSGANVLTF | TRBJ2-6 | 17 | once | TRBV5-1 | TRBD2
TGTGCCAGCAGTGGGACGGTTACTAACTATGGCTACACCTTC | CASSGTVTNYGYTF | TRBJ1-2 | 14 | - | TRBV28 | -
TGTGCCAGCAGCCTCCGACTAGCGGGAGTAGGAACAGATACGCAGTATTTT | CASSLRLAGVGTDTQYF | TRBJ2-3 | 17 | - | TRBV5-4 | TRBD2
TGTGCCAGCAGTTACTCGAGACTGGGTTCTGGAAACACCATATATTTT | CASSYSRLGSGNTIYF | TRBJ1-3 | 16 | once | TRBV6-5 | -
TGTGCCAGCAGACAAGTACGAACAAAACAGGGAGGCAGGACCGGGGAGCTGTTTTTT | CASRQVRTKQGGRTGELFF | TRBJ2-2 | 19 | - | TRBV7-9 | -
TGTGCCAGCAGCCGTACAGGGCCCTATGGCTACACCTTC | CASSRTGPYGYTF | TRBJ1-2 | 13 | few | TRBV7-2 | -
TGTGCCAGCAGCGCGGGTGCGACTAGCGGGAGTTCAGGGGAGCAGTTCTTC | CASSAGATSGSSGEQFF | TRBJ2-1 | 17 | - | TRBV5-4 | TRBD2
TGCGCCAGCAGCTTGGCCATTTGGCGGGAGAGCAACGGTGAGCAGTTCTTC | CASSLAIWRESNGEQFF | TRBJ2-1 | 17 | - | TRBV5-1 | TRBD2
TGTGCCAGCAGGCAGGGGGCTGCTGGAAACACCATATATTTT | CASRQGAAGNTIYF | TRBJ1-3 | 14 | - | TRBV2 | TRBD1
TGTGCCAGCAGCTTTGGCTTGAGTACGAACACTGAAGCTTTCTTT | CASSFGLSTNTEAFF | TRBJ1-1 | 15 | - | TRBV7-2 | -
TGCGCCAGCAGCTTTACGGGACAGCCCGATGAGCAGTTCTTC | CASSFTGQPDEQFF | TRBJ2-1 | 14 | - | TRBV5-1 | TRBD1
TGTGCCAGCAGTGGCCAGGGACAAACAAAAACTAGCACAGATACGCAGTATTTT | CASSGQGQTKTSTDTQYF | TRBJ2-3 | 18 | - | TRBV6-1 | -
TGTGCCAGCAGCTTAGTGTTTGAGCAGTTCTTC | CASSLVFEQFF | TRBJ2-1 | 11 | - | TRBV11-2 | -
TGCGCCAGCAGCTTGGCAGGGGGCTTCACCGGGGAGCTGTTTTTT | CASSLAGGFTGELFF | TRBJ2-2 | 15 | once | TRBV5-1 | TRBD1
TGTGCCAGCAGCGTAGGAACCCCGGGGGAGACCCAGTACTTC | CASSVGTPGETQYF | TRBJ2-5 | 14 | - | TRBV9 | -
TGTGCCAGCAGTTTAATATCGACCAACCACGTGCAAGAGACCCAGTACTTC | CASSLISTNHVQETQYF | TRBJ2-5 | 17 | - | TRBV28 | -